This T cell receptor beta chain appears in the sequencing data of a study of CD8+ T cells in alopecia areata. Study-level information: The authors scored treated patients' severity by affected scalp percentage. General study findings and limits: An increase in clonality over normal scalp was evident in lesional scalp, especially alopecia totalis/universalis.

Treatment defined: oral pan-JAK inhibitor, 5-10 mg twice daily. This CDR3 contains 12 residues. The ends were cut back, 5 bases at V and 1 base at J, with 6 bases in the middle. Germline values: CDR1 SQVTM, CDR2 ANQGSEA. It was cDNA, reverse transcribed from extracted RNA, that served as the sequencing template. The protocol was immunoSEQ multiplex PCR, while the TCRdb copy is restricted to in-frame clones and leaves out a portion. The sample holds 110,000 to 150,000 clones, about 56% seen once. Points on this clone: What it recognizes is unknown.

This TCR derives from a human donor with alopecia areata. The chain combines TRBV29-1 with TRBJ1-3, with D hard to call. The sequences come from CD8+ T cells sorted from blood, collected at week 4, from a patient treated with tofacitinib. Here the CDR3 reads CSVITSGNTIYF. The DNA of the CDR3 is TGCAGCGTTATTACGTCTGGAAACACCATATATTTT.